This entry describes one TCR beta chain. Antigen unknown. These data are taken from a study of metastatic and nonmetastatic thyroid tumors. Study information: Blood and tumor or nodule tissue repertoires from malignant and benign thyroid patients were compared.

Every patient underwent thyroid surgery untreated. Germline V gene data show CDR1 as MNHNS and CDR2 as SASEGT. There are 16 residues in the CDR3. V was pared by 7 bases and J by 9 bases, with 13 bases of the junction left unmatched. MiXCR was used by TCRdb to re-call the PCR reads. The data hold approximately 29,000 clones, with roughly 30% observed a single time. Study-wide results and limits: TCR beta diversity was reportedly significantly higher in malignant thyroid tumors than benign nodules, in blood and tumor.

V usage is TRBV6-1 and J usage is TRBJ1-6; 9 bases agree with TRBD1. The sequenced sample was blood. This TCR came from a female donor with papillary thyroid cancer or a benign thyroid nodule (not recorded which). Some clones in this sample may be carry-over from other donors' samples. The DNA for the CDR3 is TGTGCCAGCAAAGACCGGGACAGGGTTGCCGGTTCACCCCTCCACTTT. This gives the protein CASKDRDRVAGSPLHF.